The rows below give T cell receptor beta chains drawn from one sample of a study of blood T cell repertoires in COVID-19. TCRdb's table, derived via immunoSEQ multiplex PCR, lists solely in-frame clones and lacks some. The sample has about 14,000 clones, more than 65% seen once. The sample taken for sequencing was peripheral blood. The receptors derive from a woman aged 45-59 years with active or convalescent COVID-19. CDR3s include the opening cysteine and the closing phenylalanine or tryptophan. A D gene is named only where the DNA matches it firmly. Not all rows give a size; the values are once, few, many and, for expanded clones, a class.

V	size	D	J	DNA	CDR3
TRBV19	NA	NA	TRBJ1-5	TGTGCCAGTAGTATCGGGGTTGGCCAGCATTTT	CASSIGVGQHF
TRBV5-1	few	TRBD2	TRBJ2-7	TGCGCCAGCAGCGGGTCTAGCGGGAGTTACGAGCAGTACTTC	CASSGSSGSYEQYF
TRBV28	few	NA	TRBJ1-3	TGTGCCAGCAGGCGCGGGACGGTCTCTGGAAACACCATATATTTT	CASRRGTVSGNTIYF
TRBV4-1	once	TRBD1	TRBJ1-2	TGCGCCAGCAGCCAACCCAGACAGGGGCTTCGTGGCTACACCTTC	CASSQPRQGLRGYTF
TRBV3-1/TRBV3-2	NA	TRBD1	TRBJ1-6	TGTGCCAGCGGGACAGGGAGCTCCTATAATTCACCCCTCCACTTT	CASGTGSSYNSPLHF
TRBV2	few	NA	TRBJ2-1	TGTGCCAGCAGTGTTCCGGCAGGCGCATGGTTCTTC	CASSVPAGAWFF
TRBV6-5	NA	NA	TRBJ1-4	TGTGCCAGCAGTACGGGAGGGGGGGCGCGCGAAAAACTGTTTTTT	CASSTGGGAREKLFF
TRBV11-2	NA	TRBD1	TRBJ2-5	TGTGCCAGCAGAAAATATGGGACAGGGGACGAGACCCAGTACTTC	CASRKYGTGDETQYF
TRBV3-1/TRBV3-2	NA	TRBD1	TRBJ2-7	TGTGCCAGCAGCCAAGAAGTGGGACAGGGGAGGGAGCAGTACTTC	CASSQEVGQGREQYF
TRBV5-6	NA	NA	TRBJ1-2	TGTGCCAGCAGCTTCTGGGGAGAGGATGGCTACACCTTC	CASSFWGEDGYTF
TRBV19	few	TRBD2	TRBJ2-5	TGTGCCAGTAGTATGGGGGGACTAGCGGGGCAAGAGACCCAGTACTTC	CASSMGGLAGQETQYF
TRBV16	once	TRBD2	TRBJ2-5	TGTGCCAGCAGCCGATCAACCGGATTCCCCGGGGGGGTTCCCCAATACTTC	CASSRSTGFPGGVPQYF
TRBV5-8	NA	NA	TRBJ1-5	TGTGCCAGCAGCTTGGTAGCAACCTATAGCAATCAGCCCCAGCATTTT	CASSLVATYSNQPQHF
TRBV21-1	NA	NA	TRBJ2-7	TGTGCCAGCATCGAACCCCGGGACAGGCCGCCCTACGAGCAGTACTTC	CASIEPRDRPPYEQYF
TRBV3-1/TRBV3-2	NA	TRBD1	TRBJ1-1	TGTGCCAGCAGCTGGGGTTACAGGGGGCGGGACACTGAAGCTTTCTTT	CASSWGYRGRDTEAFF
TRBV28	NA	TRBD2	TRBJ2-7	TGTGCCAGCTCGGGGACTAGCGGGGGGGAATACGAGCAGTACTTC	CASSGTSGGEYEQYF
TRBV5-4	NA	TRBD1	TRBJ2-5	TGTGCCAGCAGCTTGGGTTGGGGACAGGGAGTTCAAGAGACCCAGTACTTC	CASSLGWGQGVQETQYF
TRBV7-3	NA	TRBD2	TRBJ2-3	TGTGCCAGCAGCTTAAGCGGGGGGGCATCAGATACGCAGTATTTT	CASSLSGGASDTQYF
TRBV30	NA	TRBD1	TRBJ1-2	TGTGCCTGGAGTGAGGGGTACGGACAGGGGGCTTTTGGCTACACCTTC	CAWSEGYGQGAFGYTF
TRBV19	NA	TRBD1	TRBJ1-2	TGTGCCAGTAGTATTCAACACACGGGACAGGGAACAGGGGGCTACACCTTC	CASSIQHTGQGTGGYTF
TRBV28	NA	TRBD2	TRBJ2-7	TGTGCCAGCAGGAGAACTAGCGGGGCCTCCTACGAGCAGTACTTC	CASRRTSGASYEQYF
TRBV2	NA	TRBD1	TRBJ2-1	TGTGCCATCCTCCGGGACAGCTCCTACAATGAGCAGTTCTTC	CAILRDSSYNEQFF
TRBV7-6	NA	NA	TRBJ1-1	TGTGCCAGCAGCCCAGCTTCCAGGGGAGCCACTGAAGCTTTCTTT	CASSPASRGATEAFF
TRBV5-1	NA	NA	TRBJ2-5	TGCGCCAGCAGCTTAGGAGGGCTGTACCAAGAGACCCAGTACTTC	CASSLGGLYQETQYF
TRBV15	NA	NA	TRBJ2-1	TGTGCCACCAGCAGAGATGTGGGCGGGGGCGGAGAGCAGTTCTTC	CATSRDVGGGGEQFF
TRBV15	NA	NA	TRBJ2-1	TGTGCCACGACGGAAACTCCGGGACATTTATTGAATGAGCAGTTCTTC	CATTETPGHLLNEQFF
TRBV7-9	NA	NA	TRBJ1-4	TGTGCCAGCAGCTTAGCAGGGGTGGGTGAAAAACTGTTTTTT	CASSLAGVGEKLFF
TRBV5-4	NA	TRBD2	TRBJ2-1	TGTGCCAGCAGCTACGGACTAGCGGGAGGTGTAGGGCGTGAGCAGTTCTTC	CASSYGLAGGVGREQFF
TRBV5-6	NA	NA	TRBJ2-5	TGTGCCAGCAGCTTAGATGGAGGGTGGGAGACCCAGTACTTC	CASSLDGGWETQYF
TRBV6-2/TRBV6-3	NA	TRBD2	TRBJ2-7	TGTGCCAGCAGTTACGGCCGACTAGCGGGAGGCCCCACCTACGAGCAGTACTTC	CASSYGRLAGGPTYEQYF
TRBV29-1	NA	TRBD1	TRBJ1-1	TGCAGCGTCCACGACAGGGCGACTGAAGCTTTCTTT	CSVHDRATEAFF
TRBV19	NA	NA	TRBJ2-2	TGTGCCAGTAGTAACACCGCCCCGGGTACCGGGGAGCTGTTTTTT	CASSNTAPGTGELFF
TRBV19	NA	NA	TRBJ2-3	TGTGCCAGTAGTACGGCAGGGAAAGGTGATACGCAGTATTTT	CASSTAGKGDTQYF
TRBV27	NA	NA	TRBJ1-4	TGTGCCAGCACCGACCCGGGAGAAAAACTGTTTTTT	CASTDPGEKLFF
TRBV4-1	once	TRBD2	TRBJ2-1	TGCGCCAGCAGCCAACCTACTAGCGGGAGGGACAATGAGCAGTTCTTC	CASSQPTSGRDNEQFF
TRBV27	NA	TRBD1	TRBJ1-2	TGTGCCAGCAGTTTATCCAGCGGACAGGGGGGCTACACCTTC	CASSLSSGQGGYTF
TRBV13	NA	NA	TRBJ2-7	TGTGCCAGCAGCTCCCCTGGCAGGGCTTTCTACGAGCAGTACTTC	CASSSPGRAFYEQYF
TRBV5-1	NA	NA	TRBJ1-6	TGCGCCAGCAGCTTGGCCGCGGGCAGCTATTCACCCCTCCACTTT	CASSLAAGSYSPLHF
TRBV11-2	NA	NA	TRBJ2-1	TGTGCCAGCAGCTCAGCGGTACAGCTTATTTTTGGATATGGGAAACAGTTCTTC	CASSSAVQLIFGYGKQFF
TRBV9	NA	NA	TRBJ2-2	TGTGCCAGCAGCGTAGCGGTATTAGGACTACTCAACACCGGGGAGCTGTTTTTT	CASSVAVLGLLNTGELFF